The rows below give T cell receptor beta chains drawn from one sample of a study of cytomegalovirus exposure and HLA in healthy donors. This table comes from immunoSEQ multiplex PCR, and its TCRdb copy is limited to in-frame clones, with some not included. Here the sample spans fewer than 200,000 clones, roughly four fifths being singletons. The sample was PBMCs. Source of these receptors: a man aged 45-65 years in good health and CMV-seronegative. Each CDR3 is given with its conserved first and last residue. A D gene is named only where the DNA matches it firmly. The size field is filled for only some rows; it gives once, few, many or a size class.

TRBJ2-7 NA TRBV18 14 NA TGTGCCAGCTCACCAGGGACAAGCAACTACGAGCAGTACTTC CASSPGTSNYEQYF
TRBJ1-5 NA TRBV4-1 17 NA TGCGCCAGCAGCCTCCGGACAGACAGCAGCAGCAATCAGCCCCAGCATTTT CASSLRTDSSSNQPQHF
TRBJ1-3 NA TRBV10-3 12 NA TGTGCCATGGGCGACTCTGGAAACACCATATATTTT CAMGDSGNTIYF
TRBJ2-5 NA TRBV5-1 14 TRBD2 TGCGCCAGCAGCTTCGGGACGGGAGGAGAGACCCAGTACTTC CASSFGTGGETQYF
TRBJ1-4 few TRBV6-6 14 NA TGTGCCAGCAGCTCGACAGCTTTGAATGAAAAACTGTTTTTT CASSSTALNEKLFF
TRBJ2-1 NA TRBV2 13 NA TGTGCCGCAAGACAGGACGGGGACAATGAGCAGTTCTTC CAARQDGDNEQFF
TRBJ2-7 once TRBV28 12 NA TGTGCCAGCAGTTTAAGCGGCTACGAGCAGTACTTC CASSLSGYEQYF
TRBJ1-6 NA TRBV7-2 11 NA TGTGCCAGCAGCTCAGGGGCATCCCTCCACTTT CASSSGASLHF
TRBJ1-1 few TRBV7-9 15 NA TGTGCCAGCAGCTTAGGAGAGGGTCTCGACACTGAAGCTTTCTTT CASSLGEGLDTEAFF
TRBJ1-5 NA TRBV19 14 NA TGTGCCAGTAGTATCTTTCAGGGAAACCAGCCCCAGCATTTT CASSIFQGNQPQHF
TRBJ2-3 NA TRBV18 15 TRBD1 TGTGCCAGCTCACCACCGGGACAGGGTGGAGATACGCAGTATTTT CASSPPGQGGDTQYF
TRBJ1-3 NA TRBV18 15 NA TGTGCCAGCTCACCGTCTCCTCCCTCTGGAAACACCATATATTTT CASSPSPPSGNTIYF
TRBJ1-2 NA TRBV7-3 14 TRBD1 TGTGCCAGCAGCTTAACTATTCAGGGGGGTGGCTACACCTTC CASSLTIQGGGYTF